A single T cell receptor (beta chain) is shown here with its context. Its target is unknown. As part of library construction, unique molecular identifiers were attached to individual cDNA molecules. TCRdb re-called the 5' RACE reads with MiXCR, one entry per CDR3 protein. Here the sample spans 65,000 to 95,000 distinct CDR3 sequences, about 16% being singletons. Germline V gene sequence: CDR1 SEHNR, CDR2 FQNEAQ (reference sequence). The CDR3 is made up of 13 amino acids. Unmatched junction bases numbered 4, after V lost 2 bases and J lost 6 bases. This record belongs to a study of early T cells in non-severe SARS-CoV-2 infection. Whole-study context: Unsorted whole-blood RNA was sequenced in bulk, leaving chains unpaired.

Findings of the study overall: Matching with VDJdb favored anti-spike CD8 responses (missing private and CD4 specificities).

Sequenced material: whole blood. The clonotype comes from an adult who was a healthcare worker with PCR-confirmed SARS-CoV-2 infection or an uninfected control (not recorded which). The J gene is TRBJ2-7, the V gene TRBV7-9; the match to TRBD1 covers 7 bases. The CDR3, as DNA: TGTGCCAGCAGCTTAATAGACAGGGCCGAGCAGTACTTC. Its protein product is CASSLIDRAEQYF.